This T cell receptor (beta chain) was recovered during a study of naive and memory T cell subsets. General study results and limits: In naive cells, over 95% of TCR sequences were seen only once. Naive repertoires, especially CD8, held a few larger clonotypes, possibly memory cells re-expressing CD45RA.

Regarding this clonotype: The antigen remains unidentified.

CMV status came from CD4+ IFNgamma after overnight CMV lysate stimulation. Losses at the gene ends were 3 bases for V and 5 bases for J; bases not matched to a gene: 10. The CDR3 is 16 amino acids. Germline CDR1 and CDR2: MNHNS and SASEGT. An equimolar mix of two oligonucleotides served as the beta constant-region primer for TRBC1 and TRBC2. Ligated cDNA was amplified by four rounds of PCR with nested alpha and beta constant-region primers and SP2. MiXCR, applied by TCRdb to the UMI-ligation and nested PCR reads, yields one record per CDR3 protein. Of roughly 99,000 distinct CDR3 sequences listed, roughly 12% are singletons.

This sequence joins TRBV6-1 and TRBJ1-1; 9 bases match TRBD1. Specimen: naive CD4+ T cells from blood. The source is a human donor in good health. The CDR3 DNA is TGTGCCAGCAGTGATTTCTCCATGACAGGGGGAACTGAAGCTTTCTTT. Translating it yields CASSDFSMTGGTEAFF.